The clone carrying this TCR beta chain has more than one count but fewer than ten. This entry comes from a study of blood T cell repertoires in COVID-19. The protocol was immunoSEQ multiplex PCR, while the TCRdb copy is restricted to in-frame clones and leaves out a portion. The table lists roughly 62,000 clones, about 86% of them singletons. CDR3 length: 17 residues. Trimming cost V 1 base and J 4 bases, with 17 bases left between them. Germline CDR1 reads KGHSH; CDR2 reads LQKENI. The sample was peripheral blood. The chain is built from TRBV18 and TRBJ1-3, with a possible D match to TRBD1 (6 bases). The TCR originated in a man aged 80 or over with COVID-19, enrolled during active disease. CDR3 in amino acids: CASSPLTAAQGGNTIYF. CDR3 bases: TGTGCCAGCTCACCACTCACCGCGGCACAGGGAGGAAACACCATATATTTT.